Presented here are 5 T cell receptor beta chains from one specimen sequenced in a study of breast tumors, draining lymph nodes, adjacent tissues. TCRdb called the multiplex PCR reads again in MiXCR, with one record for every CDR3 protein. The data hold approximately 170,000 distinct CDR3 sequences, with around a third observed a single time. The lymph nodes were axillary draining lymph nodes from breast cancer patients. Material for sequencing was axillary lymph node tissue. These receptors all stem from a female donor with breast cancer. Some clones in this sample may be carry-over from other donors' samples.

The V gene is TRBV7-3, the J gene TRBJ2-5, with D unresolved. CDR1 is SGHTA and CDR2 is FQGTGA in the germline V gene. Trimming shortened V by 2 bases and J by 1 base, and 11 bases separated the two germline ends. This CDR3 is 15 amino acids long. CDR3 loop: CASSLRRVTQETQYF. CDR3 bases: TGTGCCAGCAGCTTACGTAGGGTGACCCAAGAGACCCAGTACTTC.

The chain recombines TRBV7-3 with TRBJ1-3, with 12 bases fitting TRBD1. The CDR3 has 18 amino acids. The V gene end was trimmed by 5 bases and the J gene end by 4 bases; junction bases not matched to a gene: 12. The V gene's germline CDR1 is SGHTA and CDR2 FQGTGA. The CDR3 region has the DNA TGTGCCAGCAGCACCGGGACAGGGGGCCGTTTAAGGGGAAACACCATATATTTT. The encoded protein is CASSTGTGGRLRGNTIYF. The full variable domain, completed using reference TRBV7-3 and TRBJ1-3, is GAGVSQTPSNKVTEKGKYVELRCDPISGHTALYWYRQSLGQGPEFLIYFQGTGAADDSGLPNDRFFAVRPEGSVSTLKIQRTERGDSAVYLCASSTGTGGRLRGNTIYFGEGSWLTVV.

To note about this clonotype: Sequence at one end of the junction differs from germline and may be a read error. CDR3 protein: CASSHSQSSTDTQYF. The CDR3, as DNA: TGTGCCAGCAGTCACTCCCAGTCTAGCACAGATACGCAGTATTTT. The chain combines TRBV6-6 with TRBJ2-3, with unresolved D. Germline loops: CDR1 MNHNY, CDR2 SVGAGI (reference sequence). The CDR3 has 15 amino acids.

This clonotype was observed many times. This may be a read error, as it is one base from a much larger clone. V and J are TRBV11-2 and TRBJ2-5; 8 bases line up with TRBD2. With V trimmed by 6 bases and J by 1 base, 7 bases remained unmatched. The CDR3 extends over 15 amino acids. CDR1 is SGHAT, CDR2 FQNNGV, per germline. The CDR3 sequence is CASRRGRGAQETQYF. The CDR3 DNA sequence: TGTGCCAGCAGGAGAGGGCGGGGGGCCCAAGAGACCCAGTACTTC.

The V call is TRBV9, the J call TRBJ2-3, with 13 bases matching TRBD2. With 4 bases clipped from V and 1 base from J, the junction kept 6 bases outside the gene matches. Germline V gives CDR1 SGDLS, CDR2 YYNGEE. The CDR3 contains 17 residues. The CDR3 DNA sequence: TGTGCCAGCAGCTTCGGACTAGCGGGGGAAGGCACAGATACGCAGTATTTT. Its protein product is CASSFGLAGEGTDTQYF.